This T cell receptor (beta chain) derives from a study of patients and donors after allogeneic stem cell transplantation (dated by TCRdb to about 2020). In the case of this clonotype: Its binding antigen is unknown. No qualities accompany the bases; no much larger clone lies one base away.

Receptors were amplified or captured by RT-PCR. This sample was sequenced with a NextSeq 550. TCRdb cleaned the public reads at Q25 with fastp, built clones with MiXCR and kept in-frame beta chains. Rows merge per CDR3 protein into single entries with the most common DNA and genes. In all, the sample holds roughly 200,000 distinct CDR3 sequences, and around 41% of those were seen once. The ten largest clones add up to 30% to 35% of the sample. The TCR originated in a human donor who was either an allogeneic HSCT recipient or a stem cell or donor lymphocyte infusion donor (not recorded which). It is not recorded whose cells these are; they may come from a transplant donor. The sequenced material came from blood, either unsorted or a sorted T cell fraction (not recorded which).

The bases are TGTGCCAGCAGCTTATATCAGGGTATGAACTCTGGGGCCAACGTCCTGACTTTC. This sequence encodes CASSLYQGMNSGANVLTF. The chain employs TRBV7-8 and TRBJ2-6; 5 matching bases give a weak D call of TRBD1. The germline V gene provides CDR1 SGHVS and CDR2 FQNEAQ. The CDR3 goes from the cysteine to the phenylalanine over 18 residues. The read is trimmed to its CDR3 DNA, 54 bases read in frame from base 1. V and J lose 2 bases and 0 bases, and a span of 14 bases separates them.